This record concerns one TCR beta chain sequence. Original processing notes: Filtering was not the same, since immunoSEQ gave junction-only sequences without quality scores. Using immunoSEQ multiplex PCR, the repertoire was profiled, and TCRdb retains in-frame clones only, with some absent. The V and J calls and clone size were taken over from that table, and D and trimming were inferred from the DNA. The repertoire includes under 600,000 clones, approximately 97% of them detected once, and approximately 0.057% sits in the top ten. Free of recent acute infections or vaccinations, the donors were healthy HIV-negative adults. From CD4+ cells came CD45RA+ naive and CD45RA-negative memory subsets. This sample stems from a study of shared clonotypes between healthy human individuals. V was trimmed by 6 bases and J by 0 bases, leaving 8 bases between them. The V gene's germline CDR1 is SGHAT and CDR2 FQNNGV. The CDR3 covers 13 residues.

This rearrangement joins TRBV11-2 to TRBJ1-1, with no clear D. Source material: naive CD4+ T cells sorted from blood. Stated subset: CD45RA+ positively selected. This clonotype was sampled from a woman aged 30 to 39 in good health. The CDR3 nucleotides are TGTGCCAGCAGAGCGATTATGAACACTGAAGCTTTCTTT. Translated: CASRAIMNTEAFF.